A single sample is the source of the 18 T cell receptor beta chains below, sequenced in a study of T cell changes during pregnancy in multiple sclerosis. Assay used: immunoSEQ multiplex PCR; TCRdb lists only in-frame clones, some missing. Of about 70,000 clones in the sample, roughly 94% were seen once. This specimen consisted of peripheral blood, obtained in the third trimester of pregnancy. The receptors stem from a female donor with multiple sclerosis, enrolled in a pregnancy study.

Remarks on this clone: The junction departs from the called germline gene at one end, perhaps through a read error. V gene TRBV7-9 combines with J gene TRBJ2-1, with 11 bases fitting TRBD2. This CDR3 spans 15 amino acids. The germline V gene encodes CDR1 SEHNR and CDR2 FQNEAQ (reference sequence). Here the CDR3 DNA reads TGTGCCAGCAGCTCTAGCGGGGGGCTCTACGATGAGCAGTTCTTC. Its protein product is CASSSSGGLYDEQFF. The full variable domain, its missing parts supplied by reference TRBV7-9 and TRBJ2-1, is DTGVSQNPRHKITKRGQNVTFRCDPISEHNRLYWYRQTLGQGPEFLTYFQNEAQLEKSRLLSDRFSAERPKGSFSTLEIQRTEQGDSAMYLCASSSSGGLYDEQFFGPGTRLTVL.

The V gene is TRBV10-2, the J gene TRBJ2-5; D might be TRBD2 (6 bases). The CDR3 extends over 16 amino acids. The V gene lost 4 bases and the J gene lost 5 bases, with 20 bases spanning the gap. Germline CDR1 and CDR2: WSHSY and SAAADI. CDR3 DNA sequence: TGCGCCAGCAGTGCCCGCCTTGGAGCGGGTCGGGAGACCCAGTACTTC. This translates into CASSARLGAGRETQYF.

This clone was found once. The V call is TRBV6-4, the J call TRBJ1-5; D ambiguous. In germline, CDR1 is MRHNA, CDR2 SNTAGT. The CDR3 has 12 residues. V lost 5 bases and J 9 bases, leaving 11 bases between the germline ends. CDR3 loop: CASSNDSGPQHF. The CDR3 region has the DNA TGTGCCAGCAGTAACGACTCGGGGCCCCAGCATTTT.

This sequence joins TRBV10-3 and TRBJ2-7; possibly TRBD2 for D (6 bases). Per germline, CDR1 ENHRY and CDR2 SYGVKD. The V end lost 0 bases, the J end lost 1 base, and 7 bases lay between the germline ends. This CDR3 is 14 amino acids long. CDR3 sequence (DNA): TGTGCCATCAGTGAGTCGGCGGGATCCTACGAGCAGTACTTC. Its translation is CAISESAGSYEQYF.

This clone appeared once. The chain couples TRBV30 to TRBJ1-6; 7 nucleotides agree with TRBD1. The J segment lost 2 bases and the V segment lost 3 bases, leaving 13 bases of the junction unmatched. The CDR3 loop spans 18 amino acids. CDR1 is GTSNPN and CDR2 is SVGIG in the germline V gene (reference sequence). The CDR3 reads CAWRDRDSQLAYNSPLHF. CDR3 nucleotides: TGTGCCTGGAGAGACCGGGACAGTCAACTCGCCTATAATTCACCCCTCCACTTT.

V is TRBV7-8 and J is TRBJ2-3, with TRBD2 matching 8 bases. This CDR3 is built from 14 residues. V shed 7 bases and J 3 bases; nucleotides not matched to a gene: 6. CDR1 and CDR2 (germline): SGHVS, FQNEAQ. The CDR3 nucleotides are TGTGCCAGCAACCAGCGGGGGCGGACAGATACGCAGTATTTT. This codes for CASNQRGRTDTQYF.

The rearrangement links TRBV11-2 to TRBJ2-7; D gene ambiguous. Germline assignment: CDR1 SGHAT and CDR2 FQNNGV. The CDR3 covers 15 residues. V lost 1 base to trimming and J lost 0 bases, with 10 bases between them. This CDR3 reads CASSLGRVISYEQYF. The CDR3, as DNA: TGTGCCAGCAGCTTAGGCCGGGTGATCTCCTACGAGCAGTACTTC.

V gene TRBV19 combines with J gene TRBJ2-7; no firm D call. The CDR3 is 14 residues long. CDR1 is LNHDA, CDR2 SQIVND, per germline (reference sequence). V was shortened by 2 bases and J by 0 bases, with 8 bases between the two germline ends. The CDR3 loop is CASSITVSSYEQYF. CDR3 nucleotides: TGTGCCAGTAGTATAACAGTTTCCTCCTACGAGCAGTACTTC.

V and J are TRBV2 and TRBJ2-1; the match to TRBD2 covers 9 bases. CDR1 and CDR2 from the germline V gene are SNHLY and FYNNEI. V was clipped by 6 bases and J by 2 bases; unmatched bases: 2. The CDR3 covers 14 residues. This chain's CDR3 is CASRGGGAYNEQFF. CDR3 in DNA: TGTGCCAGCAGGGGCGGGGGGGCCTACAATGAGCAGTTCTTC.

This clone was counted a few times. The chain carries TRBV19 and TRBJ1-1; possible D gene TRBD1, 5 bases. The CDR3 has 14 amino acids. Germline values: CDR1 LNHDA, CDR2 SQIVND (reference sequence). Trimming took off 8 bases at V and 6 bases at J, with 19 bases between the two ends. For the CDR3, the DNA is TGTGCCAGTCCCAATCCCCTGGAGGGGCCTGAAGCTTTCTTT. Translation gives CASPNPLEGPEAFF.

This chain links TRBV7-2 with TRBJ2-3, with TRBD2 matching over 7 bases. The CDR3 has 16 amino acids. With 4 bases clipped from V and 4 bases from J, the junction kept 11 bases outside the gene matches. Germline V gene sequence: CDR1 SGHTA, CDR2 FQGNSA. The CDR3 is CASSSRERGIADTQYF. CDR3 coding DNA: TGTGCCAGCAGCTCACGGGAGCGGGGAATTGCAGATACGCAGTATTTT.

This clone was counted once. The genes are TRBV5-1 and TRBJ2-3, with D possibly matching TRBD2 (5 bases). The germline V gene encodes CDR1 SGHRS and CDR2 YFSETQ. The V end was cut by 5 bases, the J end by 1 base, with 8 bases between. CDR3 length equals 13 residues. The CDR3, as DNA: TGCGCCAGCAGACGGGGAGGCACAGATACGCAGTATTTT. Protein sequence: CASRRGGTDTQYF.

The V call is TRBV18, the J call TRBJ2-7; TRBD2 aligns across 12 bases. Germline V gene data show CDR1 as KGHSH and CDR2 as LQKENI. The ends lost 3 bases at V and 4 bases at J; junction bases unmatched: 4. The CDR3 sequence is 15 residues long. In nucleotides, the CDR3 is TGTGCCAGCTCACCGACTAGCGGGGGATCATACGAGCAGTACTTC. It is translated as CASSPTSGGSYEQYF. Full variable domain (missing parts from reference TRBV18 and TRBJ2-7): NAGVMQNPRHLVRRRGQEARLRCSPMKGHSHVYWYRQLPEEGLKFMVYLQKENIIDESGMPKERFSAEFPKEGPSILRIQQVVRGDSAAYFCASSPTSGGSYEQYFGPGTRLTVT.

CDR3 amino acids: CAISEGLPVDEQYF. The CDR3 bases are TGTGCCATCAGTGAAGGACTGCCAGTCGACGAGCAGTACTTC. The J gene is TRBJ2-7, the V gene TRBV10-3; weak D call: TRBD2 (5 bases). The CDR3 spans 14 residues. Between the trimmed V and J ends, which lost 3 bases and 5 bases, there was a span of 14 bases. CDR1 is ENHRY and CDR2 is SYGVKD in the germline V gene.

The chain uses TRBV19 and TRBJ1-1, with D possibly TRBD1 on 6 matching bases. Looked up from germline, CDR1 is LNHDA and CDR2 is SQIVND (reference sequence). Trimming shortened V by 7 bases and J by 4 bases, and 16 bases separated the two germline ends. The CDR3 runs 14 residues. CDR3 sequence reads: CASKTGGYSTEAFF. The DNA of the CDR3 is TGTGCCAGTAAGACAGGAGGTTATAGCACTGAAGCTTTCTTT.

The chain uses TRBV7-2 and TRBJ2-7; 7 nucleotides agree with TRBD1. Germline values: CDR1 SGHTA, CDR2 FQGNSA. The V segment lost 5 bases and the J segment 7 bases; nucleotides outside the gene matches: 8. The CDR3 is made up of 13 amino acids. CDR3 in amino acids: CASSRDSGLEQYF. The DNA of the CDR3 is TGTGCCAGCAGCCGGGACAGTGGCCTGGAGCAGTACTTC.

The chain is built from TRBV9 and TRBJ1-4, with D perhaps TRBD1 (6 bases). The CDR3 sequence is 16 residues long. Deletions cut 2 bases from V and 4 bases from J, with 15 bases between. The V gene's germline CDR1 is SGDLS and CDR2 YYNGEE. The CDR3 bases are TGTGCCAGCAGCGTCTCCGGGGGGCATGGTAATGAAAAACTGTTTTTT. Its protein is CASSVSGGHGNEKLFF.

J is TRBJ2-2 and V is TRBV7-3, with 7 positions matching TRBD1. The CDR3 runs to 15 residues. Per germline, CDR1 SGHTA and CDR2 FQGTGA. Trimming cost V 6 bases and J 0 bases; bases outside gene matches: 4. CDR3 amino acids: CASRRTGSNTGELFF. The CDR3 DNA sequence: TGTGCCAGCAGAAGGACAGGTTCGAACACCGGGGAGCTGTTTTTT.